These T cell receptor beta chains were read from a single sample in a study of blood T cell repertoires in COVID-19. This table comes from immunoSEQ multiplex PCR, and its TCRdb copy is limited to in-frame clones, with some not included. The data hold about 90,000 clones, with 72% observed a single time. Material: peripheral blood. The source of these receptors is a woman aged 80 or over with acute or convalescent COVID-19. Each CDR3 is given with its conserved first and last residue. The order of the fields is J gene, V gene, clone size, D gene, CDR3 DNA, CDR3 protein. D genes are given only for firm matches. A clone size is listed for some rows: how often the clone was seen (once, few, many), or a class if it is expanded.

TRBJ2-1,TRBV6-1,-,TRBD2,TGTGCCAGCAGTGATTCCCTTCGCGGGGGATCCTACAATGAGCAGTTCTTC,CASSDSLRGGSYNEQFF
TRBJ1-5,TRBV4-2,-,TRBD1,TGTGCCAGCAGCCCAAGGGACAGAGTTGATCAGCCCCAGCATTTT,CASSPRDRVDQPQHF
TRBJ1-1,TRBV12-3/TRBV12-4,-,-,TGTGCCAGCTCATATATGCGGTTTGAAGCTTTCTTT,CASSYMRFEAFF
TRBJ1-3,TRBV4-2,-,-,TGTGCCAGCAGCCAAGACGCCAGCTCTGGAAACACCATATATTTT,CASSQDASSGNTIYF
TRBJ1-2,TRBV3-1/TRBV3-2,few,-,TGTGCCAGCAGCCACCGAAGACAGGGCTACACCTTC,CASSHRRQGYTF
TRBJ2-1,TRBV5-4,once,TRBD2,TGTGCCAGCAGCTTGACCAGCGGGGGGACTGATGAGCAGTTCTTC,CASSLTSGGTDEQFF
TRBJ1-2,TRBV25-1,-,-,TGTGCCAGCACCGGACCCGGGGGAAACTATGGCTACACCTTC,CASTGPGGNYGYTF
TRBJ1-3,TRBV3-1/TRBV3-2,-,-,TGTGCCAGCAGCCAAGTGGGGAGAGGAAACACCATATATTTT,CASSQVGRGNTIYF
TRBJ1-1,TRBV2,-,-,TGTGCCAGCAGTTCCGGGACAACTTTGAACACTGAAGCTTTCTTT,CASSSGTTLNTEAFF
TRBJ2-5,TRBV7-8,-,TRBD2,TGTGCCAGCAGCCGGACTAGCGGGGAGACCCAGTACTTC,CASSRTSGETQYF
TRBJ1-4,TRBV30,-,-,TGTGCCTGGAGTTCGACAGCCGGTGGTGAAAAACTGTTTTTT,CAWSSTAGGEKLFF
TRBJ1-1,TRBV18,once,-,TGTGCCAGCTCACCGGGGGGTGAAAACACTGAAGCTTTCTTT,CASSPGGENTEAFF